Below are 29 T cell receptor beta chains sequenced from a single sample in a study of blood T cell repertoires in COVID-19. Here immunoSEQ multiplex PCR was the method, and the copy in TCRdb shows in-frame clones only, minus some. The sample lists a few hundred thousand clones, around 87% occurring once. Sequenced material: PBMCs or T cells enriched from blood (not recorded which). These receptors all come from a man aged 25-45 years who had recovered from COVID-19.

The V gene is TRBV4-1, the J gene TRBJ1-2; possible D gene TRBD1, 5 bases. This CDR3 has 21 residues. CDR1 MGHRA and CDR2 YSYEKL come from the germline V gene. V was cut by 1 base and J by 3 bases, with 30 bases left in between. The CDR3 is CASSQGGGGTFGQRRDYGYTF. CDR3 DNA: TGCGCCAGCAGCCAAGGGGGGGGAGGGACTTTCGGGCAGCGAAGGGACTATGGCTACACCTTC.

V gene TRBV7-9 combines with J gene TRBJ2-3; perhaps TRBD2 as D (5 bases). There are 15 residues in the CDR3. Trimming took 3 bases from V and 0 from J, leaving 10 bases between them. Germline values: CDR1 SEHNR, CDR2 FQNEAQ (reference sequence). The CDR3 region has the DNA TGTGCCAGCAGCTTTAGCGCATCTAGCACAGATACGCAGTATTTT. This translates into CASSFSASSTDTQYF.

This clone was seen only once. This chain joins TRBV6-5 and TRBJ1-4, with 7 bases lining up with TRBD1. V dropped 6 bases and J dropped 8; count of bases not matched to a gene: 9. This CDR3 contains 14 residues. Germline V lookup: CDR1 MNHEY, CDR2 SVGAGI. CDR3 sequence reads: CASRGTGQLEKLFF. The CDR3 DNA follows: TGTGCCAGCAGGGGGACGGGACAGCTGGAAAAACTGTTTTTT.

A word on this clone: At one boundary the junction diverges from the germline segment, which might be a read error. The chain couples TRBV6-5 to TRBJ2-2; D perhaps matches TRBD1 (6 bases). The CDR3 is made up of 13 amino acids. The germline V gene encodes CDR1 MNHEY and CDR2 SVGAGI. CDR3 in amino acids: CASRGANIGELFF. The DNA of the CDR3 is TGTGCCAGCAGGGGGGCCAACATCGGGGAGCTGTTTTTT.

The V gene is TRBV14, the J gene TRBJ2-7; D is unclear. The CDR3 is 13 residues long. V was trimmed by 0 bases and J by 7 bases, leaving 10 bases between them. The germline gives CDR1 SGHDN, CDR2 FVKESK. The CDR3: CASSQDYSGEQYF. The CDR3 bases are TGTGCCAGCAGCCAAGACTACTCCGGGGAGCAGTACTTC.

The chain recombines TRBV5-1 with TRBJ2-2, with 8 positions matching TRBD1. Germline lookup yields CDR1 SGHRS and CDR2 YFSETQ. The CDR3 is 15 residues long. With V trimmed by 2 bases and J by 4 bases, 4 bases remained unmatched. This CDR3 reads CASSLDRGGTGELFF. In nucleotides, the CDR3 is TGCGCCAGCAGCTTAGACAGGGGTGGCACCGGGGAGCTGTTTTTT.

The chain recombines TRBV11-2 with TRBJ1-3; unclear D gene. With 3 bases removed from V and 0 bases from J, the gap between germline ends came to 9 bases. The CDR3 contains 15 residues. The germline CDR1 and CDR2 sequences are SGHAT and FQNNGV. The CDR3 protein is CASSLVQHSGNTIYF. The CDR3 coding sequence is TGTGCCAGCAGCTTGGTACAGCACTCTGGAAACACCATATATTTT. Full variable domain (missing parts from reference TRBV11-2 and TRBJ1-3): EAGVAQSPRYKIIEKRQSVAFWCNPISGHATLYWYQQILGQGPKLLIQFQNNGVVDDSQLPKDRFSAERLKGVDSTLKIQPAKLEDSAVYLCASSLVQHSGNTIYFGEGSWLTVV.

The J gene is TRBJ2-5, the V gene TRBV2, with D tentatively TRBD1 (5 bases). This CDR3 contains 14 residues. The V gene's germline CDR1 is SNHLY and CDR2 FYNNEI. Trimming took 7 bases from V and 2 from J, leaving 14 bases between them. The CDR3 loop reads CASKTRVLQETQYF. DNA for the CDR3: TGTGCCAGCAAGACCAGGGTCCTACAAGAGACCCAGTACTTC.

This chain joins TRBV7-2 and TRBJ2-3; 10 bases line up with TRBD2. The CDR3 is 16 residues long. V shed 3 bases, J shed 1 base, and the junction held 4 bases outside the gene matches. Per germline, CDR1 SGHTA and CDR2 FQGNSA. This CDR3 reads CASSFAAGGRTDTQYF. The DNA of the CDR3 is TGTGCCAGCAGCTTCGCAGCGGGGGGGCGCACAGATACGCAGTATTTT. Based on the CDR3 plus reference TRBV7-2 and TRBJ2-3, the full variable domain is GAGVSQSPSNKVTEKGKDVELRCDPISGHTALYWYRQSLGQGLEFLIYFQGNSAPDKSGLPSDRFSAERTGGSVSTLTIQRTQQEDSAVYLCASSFAAGGRTDTQYFGPGTRLTVL.

The chain carries TRBV7-9 and TRBJ1-6; 9 nucleotides align to TRBD1. V trimming: 2 bases; J trimming: 14 bases; junction bases outside the gene matches: 13. Germline values: CDR1 SEHNR, CDR2 FQNEAQ (reference sequence). The CDR3 covers 16 residues. As DNA, the CDR3 is TGTGCCAGCAGCTTAACCTCGGGACAGGGTGGTTCGGCCCTCCACTTT. As protein: CASSLTSGQGGSALHF.

J is TRBJ2-1 and V is TRBV9; TRBD1 aligns across 8 bases. In germline, CDR1 is SGDLS, CDR2 YYNGEE. CDR3 length equals 13 residues. V gave up 2 bases and J gave up 7 bases; unmatched junction bases: 2. The CDR3 nucleotides read TGTGCCAGCAGCGTGAACAGGGGGAATGAGCAGTTCTTC. Protein: CASSVNRGNEQFF.

This clone was found once. The rearrangement links TRBV20-1 to TRBJ2-2; 7 positions match TRBD1. Germline V gives CDR1 DFQATT, CDR2 SNEGSKA (reference sequence). V gave up 3 bases and J gave up 6 bases; unmatched junction bases: 7. CDR3 length: 14 residues. CDR3 region: CSASGQGDAGELFF. The CDR3 DNA reads as TGCAGTGCTAGTGGTCAGGGGGATGCCGGGGAGCTGTTTTTT.

This rearrangement joins TRBV19 to TRBJ2-3; 13 positions match TRBD2. V was clipped by 8 bases and J by 2 bases; unmatched bases: 7. The CDR3 is 16 residues long. Germline V lookup: CDR1 LNHDA, CDR2 SQIVND (reference sequence). The CDR3 loop reads CASGLLAGGPTDTQYF. CDR3 DNA sequence: TGTGCCAGTGGGTTACTAGCGGGGGGGCCCACAGATACGCAGTATTTT.

This clone came up once. The rearrangement links TRBV19 to TRBJ1-2; TRBD1 agrees at 7 bases. Losses at the gene ends were 5 bases for V and 8 bases for J; bases not matched to a gene: 2. The CDR3 spans 11 residues. Per the germline V gene, CDR1 is LNHDA and CDR2 is SQIVND (reference sequence). The CDR3 loop reads CASSDRVGYTF. The CDR3 DNA follows: TGTGCCAGTAGTGACAGGGTCGGCTACACCTTC.

This chain joins TRBV2 and TRBJ2-5; TRBD2 agrees at 10 bases. CDR3 size: 20 residues. CDR1 and CDR2 (germline): SNHLY, FYNNEI. V dropped 4 bases and J dropped 5; count of bases not matched to a gene: 22. CDR3 DNA sequence: TGTGCCAGCAGTGTGACGAAGCTAGCGGGGGCAGCCCCCCTCGGGGAGACCCAGTACTTC. Translation: CASSVTKLAGAAPLGETQYF.

The rearrangement uses TRBV18 and TRBJ1-4, with unresolved D. The CDR3 extends over 11 amino acids. Germline values: CDR1 KGHSH, CDR2 LQKENI. With 3 bases removed from V and 8 bases from J, the gap between germline ends came to 4 bases. The CDR3 sequence is CASSPSEKLFF. DNA of the CDR3: TGTGCCAGCTCACCGTCGGAAAAACTGTTTTTT.

This sequence joins TRBV6-1 and TRBJ1-2; TRBD1 is a possible D gene (5 bases). Germline-derived CDR1 and CDR2 are MNHNS and SASEGT. This CDR3 region has 15 residues. V lost 0 bases and J lost 0, with 8 bases in between. This chain's CDR3 is CASSEAQGPNYGYTF. In DNA form, the CDR3 reads TGTGCCAGCAGTGAAGCGCAGGGTCCTAACTATGGCTACACCTTC.

This clone was recorded once. The chain combines TRBV12-5 with TRBJ1-5, with TRBD1 identical over 7 bases. The CDR3 covers 14 residues. J was trimmed by 3 bases and V by 7 bases; bases with no gene match: 6. Germline V gene sequence: CDR1 LGHNT, CDR2 FRNRAP. The CDR3 loop reads CASALTGNNQPQHF. The CDR3, as DNA: TGTGCTAGTGCCTTGACAGGGAACAATCAGCCCCAGCATTTT.

The chain has TRBV6-4 and TRBJ2-1; 11 positions match TRBD1. The germline CDR1 and CDR2 sequences are MRHNA and SNTAGT. V shed 6 bases, J shed 8 bases, and the junction held 9 bases outside the gene matches. The CDR3 extends over 15 amino acids. The CDR3 DNA is TGTGCCAGCAGCACCGGGACAGGGGGAGTATATGAGCAGTTCTTC. Protein sequence: CASSTGTGGVYEQFF.

The chain is built from TRBV18 and TRBJ1-1, with a possible D match to TRBD1 (5 bases). The germline CDR1 and CDR2 sequences are KGHSH and LQKENI. V was cut by 6 bases and J by 5 bases, with 13 bases left in between. The length of the CDR3 is 13 residues. The CDR3 spells CASSQTESTEAFF. As DNA, the CDR3 is TGTGCCAGCTCCCAGACAGAGAGTACTGAAGCTTTCTTT. Based on the CDR3 plus reference TRBV18 and TRBJ1-1, the full variable domain is NAGVMQNPRHLVRRRGQEARLRCSPMKGHSHVYWYRQLPEEGLKFMVYLQKENIIDESGMPKERFSAEFPKEGPSILRIQQVVRGDSAAYFCASSQTESTEAFFGQGTRLTVV.

The chain carries TRBV7-2 and TRBJ2-5; TRBD2 matches at 12 bases. This CDR3 has 16 residues. The ends lost 3 bases at V and 1 base at J; junction bases unmatched: 3. Germline V gene data show CDR1 as SGHTA and CDR2 as FQGNSA. The CDR3: CASSFSSGGGQETQYF. CDR3 DNA sequence: TGTGCCAGCAGCTTCTCTAGCGGGGGGGGCCAAGAGACCCAGTACTTC. The variable domain in full, with the rest retrieved from reference TRBV7-2 and TRBJ2-5, is GAGVSQSPSNKVTEKGKDVELRCDPISGHTALYWYRQSLGQGLEFLIYFQGNSAPDKSGLPSDRFSAERTGGSVSTLTIQRTQQEDSAVYLCASSFSSGGGQETQYFGPGTRLLVL.

The chain links TRBV4-1 to TRBJ2-5; 10 positions match TRBD1. Germline loops: CDR1 MGHRA, CDR2 YSYEKL. The CDR3 spans 14 residues. V trimming: 5 bases; J trimming: 5 bases; junction bases outside the gene matches: 5. The CDR3 loop reads CASSRGQGVETQYF. The CDR3 nucleotides read TGCGCCAGCAGCAGAGGACAGGGGGTTGAGACCCAGTACTTC.

This clone was seen a single time. The chain joins TRBV5-4 to TRBJ1-3, with D maybe TRBD1 (6 bases). Germline V gene data show CDR1 as SGHNT and CDR2 as YYREEE (reference sequence). The length of the CDR3 is 16 residues. V lost 0 bases to trimming and J lost 4 bases, with 14 bases between them. The CDR3: CASSLAGQNTGNTIYF. In nucleotides, the CDR3 is TGTGCCAGCAGCTTGGCAGGACAGAATACCGGAAACACCATATATTTT.

The chain combines TRBV7-9 with TRBJ2-7; tentative D call: TRBD1 (6 bases). Germline assignment: CDR1 SEHNR and CDR2 FQNEAQ (reference sequence). This CDR3 spans 14 amino acids. V lost 0 bases, J lost 3 bases, and 9 bases lay in between. The CDR3 here is CASSLATGYYEQYF. The DNA for the CDR3 is TGTGCCAGCAGCTTAGCGACAGGCTACTACGAGCAGTACTTC.

The chain recombines TRBV11-2 with TRBJ2-7, with D tentatively TRBD1 (5 bases). This CDR3 is built from 15 residues. Trimming stripped 6 bases from V and 2 bases from J, with 17 bases between. Germline CDR1 is SGHAT and CDR2 is FQNNGV. CDR3 sequence: CASSDQGAGTYEQYF. CDR3 nucleotides: TGTGCCAGCAGTGACCAAGGGGCAGGGACCTACGAGCAGTACTTC. Combining the CDR3 with reference TRBV11-2 and TRBJ2-7 gives the whole variable domain EAGVAQSPRYKIIEKRQSVAFWCNPISGHATLYWYQQILGQGPKLLIQFQNNGVVDDSQLPKDRFSAERLKGVDSTLKIQPAKLEDSAVYLCASSDQGAGTYEQYFGPGTRLTVT.

Only a few counts were recorded for this clone. V gene TRBV5-1 combines with J gene TRBJ1-2, with 8 bases that match TRBD1. V lost 0 bases, J lost 2 bases, and 0 bases stayed unmatched. The germline V gene has CDR1 SGHRS and CDR2 YFSETQ. The CDR3 runs to 14 residues. The CDR3 sequence: CASSLGDRNYGYTF. CDR3 DNA: TGCGCCAGCAGCTTGGGGGACAGGAACTATGGCTACACCTTC.

This chain connects TRBV14 to TRBJ2-3; 9 nucleotides line up with TRBD2. The CDR3 is 14 amino acids. From germline, CDR1 is SGHDN and CDR2 FVKESK. V lost 1 base and J lost 5; bases outside the gene matches: 1. The CDR3 loop is CASSQVSGGDTQYF. CDR3 nucleotides: TGTGCCAGCAGCCAAGTTAGCGGGGGAGATACGCAGTATTTT.

The gene calls are TRBV6-1 and TRBJ1-2, with a weak D call TRBD1 (6 bases). The CDR3 has 14 residues. Germline CDR1 MNHNS, CDR2 SASEGT. Trimming left V 4 bases short and J 0 bases short, with 9 bases between. As DNA, the CDR3 is TGTGCCAGCAGTGCGACAGGATCTAACTATGGCTACACCTTC. As protein: CASSATGSNYGYTF.

This chain uses TRBV5-1 with TRBJ2-1; possible D gene TRBD1, 6 bases. The CDR3 extends over 13 amino acids. With 2 bases removed from V and 9 bases from J, the gap between germline ends came to 12 bases. The germline V gene has CDR1 SGHRS and CDR2 YFSETQ. Written as DNA, the CDR3 is TGCGCCAGCAGCTTACAGGGAGCGGCTGAGCAGTTCTTC. Its protein product is CASSLQGAAEQFF.